The 24 T cell receptor beta chains below were found in one sample sequenced in a study of blood T cells in healthy people across ages. It was with a sample-barcoded 5' primer and a J-beta primer mix that a second PCR of roughly 7 to 12 cycles was run. Via MiXCR, TCRdb re-called the 5' RACE reads, giving one row per CDR3 protein. There are some 290,000 distinct CDR3 sequences in the sample; 25% to 30% occur only once, and approximately 30% lies in the top ten. The sequencing input was blood. The source of these receptors is a woman in her sixties or seventies in good health.

The gene calls are TRBV7-2 and TRBJ2-3, with D possibly being TRBD1 (6 bases). The germline CDR1 and CDR2 sequences are SGHTA and FQGNSA. Trimming took 1 base from V and 13 from J, leaving 18 bases between them. The CDR3 totals 14 residues. CDR3 amino acids: CASSLVSGDKSEYF. The DNA for the CDR3 is TGTGCCAGCAGCTTAGTAAGTGGGGACAAAAGCGAGTATTTT.

The chain is built from TRBV6-1 and TRBJ1-4; 7 bases are a match to TRBD1. Trimming cost V 8 bases and J 7 bases; bases outside gene matches: 10. The CDR3 length is 14 residues. Germline V gene lookup returns CDR1 MNHNS and CDR2 SASEGT. In DNA form, the CDR3 reads TGTGCCAGCGGAGCAGGGGGTGGACGTGAAAAACTGTTTTTT. Translated: CASGAGGGREKLFF.

This clonotype has more than one count but fewer than ten. V and J are TRBV5-4 and TRBJ2-5, with a tentative D call TRBD1 (6 bases). The CDR3 is 14 amino acids. CDR1 is SGHNT and CDR2 is YYREEE in the germline V gene (reference sequence). V shed 0 bases and J shed 5 bases, with 11 bases lying between them. The CDR3 bases are TGTGCCAGCAGCTTGGGCAGGGGAAGGGAGACCCAGTACTTC. Protein product: CASSLGRGRETQYF.

There are a few counts of this clonotype. The rearrangement uses TRBV20-1 and TRBJ1-1; no reliable D call. Looked up from germline, CDR1 is DFQATT and CDR2 is SNEGSKA (reference sequence). Trimming cost V 3 bases and J 2 bases, with 13 bases left between them. The length of the CDR3 is 14 residues. In DNA, the CDR3 is TGCAGTGCTAGTTGGGCGAGAGGCAACACTGAAGCTTTCTTT. Protein sequence: CSASWARGNTEAFF.

V and J are TRBV28 and TRBJ1-6; D call uncertain. The CDR3 contains 15 residues. Trimming pared 5 bases from V and 0 bases from J, leaving 8 bases between. CDR1 and CDR2 from the germline V gene are MDHEN and SYDVKM. CDR3 sequence: CASSPGSSYNSPLHF. The DNA for the CDR3 is TGTGCCAGCAGTCCCGGGAGCTCCTATAATTCACCCCTCCACTTT. Supplemented by reference TRBV28 and TRBJ1-6, the full variable domain reads DVKVTQSSRYLVKRTGEKVFLECVQDMDHENMFWYRQDPGLGLRLIYFSYDVKMKEKGDIPEGYSVSREKKERFSLILESASTNQTSMYLCASSPGSSYNSPLHFGNGTRLTVT.

The chain links TRBV18 to TRBJ1-4, with D possibly being TRBD1 (6 bases). The CDR3 contains 14 residues. Germline V gene data show CDR1 as KGHSH and CDR2 as LQKENI. V was shortened by 0 bases and J by 8 bases, with 10 bases between the two germline ends. CDR3 in amino acids: CASSPPGAWEKLFF. The DNA for the CDR3 is TGTGCCAGCTCACCACCGGGGGCGTGGGAAAAACTGTTTTTT.

With respect to this clonotype: Sequence at one end of the junction differs from germline and may be a read error. The chain couples TRBV2 to TRBJ2-5; perhaps TRBD1 as D (6 bases). The CDR3 length is 14 residues. CDR1 SNHLY and CDR2 FYNNEI come from the germline V gene. CDR3 region: CASSELAKGEGEFF. The CDR3 coding sequence is TGTGCCAGCAGTGAATTGGCAAAAGGCGAGGGGGAGTTCTTC.

The chain uses TRBV7-2 and TRBJ2-5, with D hard to call. Germline V gives CDR1 SGHTA, CDR2 FQGNSA. The CDR3 is 14 residues long. The germline V and J ends were trimmed by 0 bases and 5 bases, with 10 bases remaining between them. The CDR3, as DNA: TGTGCCAGCAGCTTAGCGGGGATTGCGGAGACCCAGTACTTC. This codes for CASSLAGIAETQYF.

In this sample, this clonotype turned up a few times. V gene TRBV20-1 combines with J gene TRBJ1-1; D is undetermined. The CDR3 length is 13 residues. Germline V CDR1 and CDR2: DFQATT, SNEGSKA (reference sequence). Trimming removed 6 bases at V and 4 bases at J, with 15 bases between. This CDR3 reads CSAGVPQSTEAFF. The CDR3 DNA is TGCAGTGCAGGCGTACCACAGAGCACTGAAGCTTTCTTT.

The chain employs TRBV6-6 and TRBJ2-3; maybe TRBD2 (6 bases). CDR3 size: 13 residues. Trimming pared 7 bases from V and 8 bases from J, leaving 16 bases between. Germline CDR1 MNHNY, CDR2 SVGAGI (reference sequence). The CDR3 sequence is CASTQEGGLTQYF. DNA for the CDR3: TGTGCCAGCACACAAGAGGGAGGCCTTACGCAGTATTTT.

This clonotype has more than one count but fewer than ten. For the CDR3, the DNA is TGTGCCAGCAGCGCGGCAGGGGGACAGGGTGGCTACAATGAGCAGTTCTTC. Encoded protein: CASSAAGGQGGYNEQFF. The chain joins TRBV5-5 to TRBJ2-1, with TRBD1 identical over 9 bases. The junction had 11 bases not matched to a gene; V was cut back by 4 bases and J by 3 bases. Germline V gene lookup returns CDR1 SGHKS and CDR2 YYEKEE (reference sequence). CDR3 length equals 17 residues.

This clonotype appeared a few times. A junction end diverges from the germline sequence, so it may reflect a read error. The chain couples TRBV7-8 to TRBJ1-5; D is undetermined. The CDR3 totals 16 residues. Germline-derived CDR1 and CDR2 are SGHVS and FQNEAQ. The CDR3 DNA is TGTGCCAGCAGCTCGCAGGTTGACTTAAGCAATCCGCCCCAGCATTTT. Translating it yields CASSSQVDLSNPPQHF.

V gene TRBV20-1 combines with J gene TRBJ2-3; 9 bases agree with TRBD2. The CDR3 length is 16 residues. V shed 0 bases, J shed 1 base, and the junction held 5 bases outside the gene matches. CDR1 is DFQATT, CDR2 SNEGSKA, per germline (reference sequence). The CDR3 nucleotides read TGCAGTGCTAGAGATCGGGTAGCGGGAGGCACAGATACGCAGTATTTT. The encoded protein is CSARDRVAGGTDTQYF.

This clonotype was observed a handful of times. The chain recombines TRBV9 with TRBJ2-5, with TRBD1 as a possible D gene (5 bases). CDR1 is SGDLS and CDR2 is YYNGEE in the germline V gene. CDR3 length equals 14 residues. Trimming pared 4 bases from V and 2 bases from J, leaving 12 bases between. The CDR3 loop reads CASSTGHVQETQYF. The CDR3 DNA reads TGTGCCAGCAGCACAGGACACGTACAAGAGACCCAGTACTTC. The whole variable domain, filled in from reference TRBV9 and TRBJ2-5, reads DSGVTQTPKHLITATGQRVTLRCSPRSGDLSVYWYQQSLDQGLQFLIQYYNGEERAKGNILERFSAQQFPDLHSELNLSSLELGDSALYFCASSTGHVQETQYFGPGTRLLVL.

Here the CDR3 DNA reads TGTGCCAGCAGTAAGGGCGGAACAGGGGGGGAGACCCAGTACTTC. It translates to CASSKGGTGGETQYF. The chain joins TRBV28 to TRBJ2-1; 8 bases line up with TRBD1. The end of the DNA aligns better with TRBJ2-5, so the J call may be wrong. The CDR3 runs 15 residues. Germline V gene data show CDR1 as MDHEN and CDR2 as SYDVKM.

The J gene is TRBJ2-6, the V gene TRBV25-1; D ambiguous. The CDR3 runs 15 residues. Trimming removed 3 bases at V and 2 bases at J, with 8 bases between. From germline, CDR1 is MGHDK and CDR2 SYGVNS. The CDR3 coding sequence is TGTGCCAGCAGTGAGTCAGCTCCTGGGGCCAACGTCCTGACTTTC. Encoded protein: CASSESAPGANVLTF.

The chain combines TRBV6-6 with TRBJ2-5, with 7 bases that match TRBD1. The V gene's germline CDR1 is MNHNY and CDR2 SVGAGI (reference sequence). V trimming: 9 bases; J trimming: 6 bases; junction bases outside the gene matches: 10. This CDR3 comprises 13 residues. The CDR3 bases are TGTGCCAGTTGCCAAGGGGACAGCAAGACCCAGTACTTC. Amino acid sequence: CASCQGDSKTQYF.

There are a few counts of this clonotype. The chain joins TRBV20-1 to TRBJ2-7, with 12 positions matching TRBD2. With 6 bases clipped from V and 5 bases from J, the junction kept 8 bases outside the gene matches. The CDR3 has 14 residues. Germline CDR1 reads DFQATT; CDR2 reads SNEGSKA (reference sequence). CDR3 coding DNA: TGCAGTGCCCCCCTAGCGGGAGGGGCTGACGAGCAGTACTTC. The encoded protein is CSAPLAGGADEQYF.

This clonotype was detected a few times. The rearrangement links TRBV12-3 or TRBV12-4 to TRBJ2-5; TRBD1 might be the D (7 bases). The better agreement between TRBJ2-7 and the DNA end casts doubt on the J call. CDR3 size: 15 residues. CDR3 nucleotides: TGTGCCAGCACACGAAGACAGGGAGGAGCTGGCGAGCAGTACTTC. This codes for CASTRRQGGAGEQYF.

This clonotype was detected many times. The V gene is TRBV7-2, the J gene TRBJ2-7; TRBD1 aligns across 11 bases. V shed 6 bases and J 5 bases; nucleotides not matched to a gene: 18. CDR1 is SGHTA, CDR2 FQGNSA, per germline. The CDR3 length is 18 residues. Here the CDR3 DNA reads TGTGCCAGCAGTTTTCGGACAGGGGGCGAGATATACGGCAACGAGCAGTACTTC. It is translated as CASSFRTGGEIYGNEQYF.

The rearrangement uses TRBV25-1 and TRBJ1-4, with 8 bases identical to TRBD1. The trim removed 3 bases at V and 0 bases at J, leaving 3 bases unmatched. Germline values: CDR1 MGHDK, CDR2 SYGVNS. The CDR3 is made up of 16 amino acids. The CDR3 region is CASSDRGQATNEKLFF. As DNA, the CDR3 is TGTGCCAGCAGTGACAGGGGGCAGGCAACTAATGAAAAACTGTTTTTT.

The rearrangement joins TRBV7-2 to TRBJ1-1, with D unclear. Germline lookup yields CDR1 SGHTA and CDR2 FQGNSA. The CDR3 is made up of 16 amino acids. The ends were cut back, 5 bases at V and 4 bases at J, with 20 bases in the middle. CDR3 bases: TGTGCCAGCAGCGACCCGCACCTCTTAACGAGCACTGAAGCTTTCTTT. Amino acids: CASSDPHLLTSTEAFF.

The chain joins TRBV4-3 to TRBJ2-1; the match to TRBD2 covers 13 bases. J gave up 8 bases and V 1 base, and 5 bases lay outside the gene matches. This CDR3 is 16 amino acids long. Germline CDR1 LGHNA, CDR2 YSLEER. The CDR3 DNA sequence: TGCGCCAGCAGCCAAGTCAGGACTAGCGGGAGTTATGAGCAGTTCTTC. This translates into CASSQVRTSGSYEQFF.

The chain combines TRBV6-1 with TRBJ2-2; 13 bases map to TRBD2. Germline CDR1 MNHNS, CDR2 SASEGT. The V gene end was trimmed by 7 bases and the J gene end by 1 base; junction bases not matched to a gene: 12. The length of the CDR3 is 19 residues. CDR3 protein: CASTRRSGLAGENTGELFF. The DNA of the CDR3 is TGTGCCAGCACTCGACGGTCAGGACTAGCGGGAGAGAACACCGGGGAGCTGTTTTTT.